This T cell receptor beta chain was sequenced for a study of T cells in Graves' hyperthyroidism and ophthalmopathy. Whole-study context: Sampling of peripheral blood happened at initial diagnosis, prior to any treatment.

RNA transcripts yielded amplified TCR beta CDR3 regions. First-round RT-PCR of the TCR CDR3 relied on the HTBI primer set. Using its own MiXCR run on the multiplex PCR reads, TCRdb lists one record per CDR3 protein. The top ten hold roughly 6.9% of the sample, which has 500,000 to 750,000 distinct CDR3 sequences, 13% to 15% seen once. This clonotype was counted ten times or more. Each diagnosis drew on symptoms, thyroxine, TRAb, thyroid ultrasound and orbital computed tomography findings. The CDR3 has 14 amino acids. The germline CDR1 and CDR2 sequences are MDHEN and SYDVKM. Trimming took off 6 bases at V and 8 bases at J, with 19 bases between the two ends.

Specimen: blood. This chain links TRBV28 with TRBJ1-2; no clear D gene. This clonotype was obtained from a woman younger than 30 with Graves' ophthalmopathy. The CDR3 loop reads CASSIRGLGRGYTF. CDR3 DNA: TGTGCCAGCAGCATTAGAGGATTAGGGCGGGGCTACACCTTC.